This TCR beta chain was sequenced during a study of CD8 T cells in ankylosing spondylitis. Overall study results and limits: Eight highly homologous variants formed a TCR beta motif that appeared characteristic of ankylosing spondylitis blood.

TCRdb fed the 5' RACE reads into MiXCR, producing one record per CDR3 protein. This table has some 800,000 distinct CDR3 sequences, 12% appearing once. V was pared by 1 base and J by 6 bases, with 15 bases between. This CDR3 is 14 amino acids long. In germline, CDR1 is DFQATT, CDR2 SNEGSKA (reference sequence). In its sample, this clonotype was seen many times. The antigen is undetermined. Material: blood, either unsorted or a sorted T cell fraction (not recorded which). The chain joins TRBV20-1 to TRBJ1-1, with D perhaps matching TRBD1 (6 bases). This TCR derives from a male donor with ankylosing spondylitis. The CDR3 sequence is CSARGRGGAAEAFF. The CDR3 bases are TGCAGTGCTAGAGGCCGAGGGGGGGCAGCTGAAGCTTTCTTT.